The T cell receptor (beta chain) described here comes from a study of CD8 T cells in ankylosing spondylitis. TCRdb used MiXCR to reprocess the 5' RACE reads, holding one entry per CDR3 protein. The sample holds 270,000 or so distinct CDR3 sequences; 15% to 20% are singletons and the top ten take around a third. This clonotype has ten or more counts. Trimming cost V 4 bases and J 0 bases, with 12 bases left between them. CDR3 length: 15 amino acids. From germline, CDR1 is SGHDT and CDR2 YYEEEE. The V call is TRBV5-6, the J call TRBJ2-3, with D perhaps TRBD2 (5 bases). Sequencing input: blood, either unsorted or a sorted T cell fraction (not recorded which). The sequence came from a male donor with ankylosing spondylitis or in good health (not recorded which). The CDR3 is CASSKSGISTDTQYF. The CDR3 coding sequence is TGTGCCAGCAGCAAATCCGGGATTAGCACAGATACGCAGTATTTT.